A selection of T cell receptor beta chains follows, all from one sample in a study of OX40 agonist ivuxolimab in advanced cancers. Some clones are missing from TCRdb's copy, which holds only in-frame ones; the method was immunoSEQ multiplex PCR. Of under 40,000 clones in the sample, around nine tenths are singletons; the top ten hold less than 5%. Sequenced material: CD4+ or CD8+ T cells sorted from blood, taken in a trial of the OX40 agonist ivuxolimab. These receptors originate from an adult with an advanced solid tumor such as melanoma, head and neck, liver or kidney cancer. The CDR3 runs from the conserved cysteine through the conserved F or W. A D gene is named only where the DNA matches it firmly. For some rows the clone size is stated as once, few or many, or as a class when expanded; others skip it.

J gene,D gene,V gene,clone size,CDR3 DNA,CDR3 protein
TRBJ2-7,TRBD2,TRBV19,.,TGTGCCAGTAGTTTTGGGGAGGGATACGAGCAGTACTTC,CASSFGEGYEQYF
TRBJ2-3,TRBD2,TRBV28,.,TGTGCCAGCATTGAATTCATGGGGGGGGATACGCAGTATTTT,CASIEFMGGDTQYF
TRBJ2-5,TRBD2,TRBV30,.,TGTGCCTGGAGTGTCCCAACTAGCGGGGAAGAGACCCAGTACTTC,CAWSVPTSGEETQYF
TRBJ2-1,.,TRBV27,.,TGTGCCAGCAGTTTATCAGCCCTTACCTACAATGAGCAGTTCTTC,CASSLSALTYNEQFF
TRBJ2-3,.,TRBV5-1,once,TGCGCCAGCAGCTTGTATGGGGACACAGATACGCAGTATTTT,CASSLYGDTDTQYF
TRBJ2-1,TRBD1,TRBV19,.,TGTGCCAGTAGTGGGACAGATGGCCACAATGAGCAGTTCTTC,CASSGTDGHNEQFF
TRBJ1-1,.,TRBV29-1,.,TGCAGCCCGCGACTAAAGCTCTACCAAGCTTTCTTT,CSPRLKLYQAFF
TRBJ2-1,.,TRBV4-1,.,TGCGCCAGCAGTTCACGGGCTGAGCAGTTCTTC,CASSSRAEQFF
TRBJ2-1,.,TRBV6-4,medium-sized,TGTGCCAGCAGTGACTCTAGCGGCTCCTACAATGAGCAGTTCTTC,CASSDSSGSYNEQFF
TRBJ2-6,.,TRBV6-5,.,TGTGCCAGCAGGACGACGGGTGGGGCCAACGTCCTGACTTTC,CASRTTGGANVLTF
TRBJ1-6,.,TRBV27,.,TGTGCCAGCAGTCAGTTGGGGGCGAATTCACCCCTCCACTTT,CASSQLGANSPLHF
TRBJ2-1,.,TRBV5-1,.,TGCGCCAGCAGCCCCGGGGTGGGTTGGGACAATGAGCAGTTCTTC,CASSPGVGWDNEQFF
TRBJ2-7,TRBD1,TRBV5-1,.,TGCGCCAGCAGCTCCGGGACAGGGGGGAGCGAGCAGTACTTC,CASSSGTGGSEQYF
TRBJ1-2,TRBD1,TRBV4-1,.,TGCGCCAGCAGCCAAGGGACAGGGGACTATGGCTACACCTTC,CASSQGTGDYGYTF
TRBJ2-2,.,TRBV5-6,.,TGTGCCAGCAGCTTGGATCTGATTAACACCGGGGAGCTGTTTTTT,CASSLDLINTGELFF
TRBJ1-2,.,TRBV5-1,.,TGCGCCAGCAGCTTGGTCCAACCGACGGCTGGCTACACCTTC,CASSLVQPTAGYTF